Following are 14 T cell receptor beta chains from one sample sequenced in a study of patients and donors after allogeneic stem cell transplantation. Each CDR3 protein gets one entry after TCRdb re-called the RT-PCR reads with MiXCR. The sample consists of 8,000 to 10,000 distinct CDR3 sequences, approximately 6% of them appearing once. Sequencing input: blood, either unsorted or a sorted T cell fraction (not recorded which). Receptors originate from a human donor who was either an allogeneic HSCT recipient or a stem cell or donor lymphocyte infusion donor (not recorded which). It is not recorded whose cells these are; they may come from a transplant donor.

Only a few counts were recorded for this clonotype. The gene calls are TRBV20-1 and TRBJ2-4; 7 bases fit TRBD1. Germline CDR1 reads DFQATT; CDR2 reads SNEGSKA (reference sequence). V was clipped by 2 bases and J by 0 bases; unmatched bases: 10. The CDR3 is 17 residues long. CDR3 residues: CSARQGVWDLAKNIQYF. The CDR3 nucleotides read TGCAGTGCTAGACAGGGGGTCTGGGACCTAGCCAAAAACATTCAGTACTTC.

The V and J genes are TRBV7-3 and TRBJ2-1, with TRBD2 identical over 12 bases. The CDR3 is 17 amino acids. Germline lookup yields CDR1 SGHTA and CDR2 FQGTGA. Unmatched junction bases numbered 11, after V lost 2 bases and J lost 9 bases. The CDR3 nucleotides read TGTGCCAGCAGCTTAGGGTCCCTACTAGCGGGAGGAGGTGAGCAGTTCTTC. Encoded protein: CASSLGSLLAGGGEQFF.

The V gene is TRBV5-5, the J gene TRBJ2-5, with a weak D call TRBD1 (6 bases). CDR1 SGHKS and CDR2 YYEKEE come from the germline V gene (reference sequence). V was pared by 2 bases and J by 5 bases, with 13 bases between. This CDR3 comprises 14 residues. CDR3 in amino acids: CASSFQGSGETQYF. The CDR3 nucleotides read TGTGCCAGCAGCTTCCAGGGGAGTGGGGAGACCCAGTACTTC.

This clonotype was counted ten times or more. The rearrangement joins TRBV5-1 to TRBJ2-1, with TRBD2 as a possible D gene (6 bases). CDR3 size: 11 residues. Trimming cost V 5 bases and J 8 bases, with 8 bases left between them. Germline CDR1 reads SGHRS; CDR2 reads YFSETQ. CDR3 nucleotide sequence: TGCGCCAGCAGGGGGGAGGATGAGCAGTTCTTC. This sequence encodes CASRGEDEQFF.

The sample holds a few counts of this clonotype. This CDR3 is CASSPETGSTQYF. The CDR3 nucleotides read TGCGCCAGCAGCCCAGAGACCGGCAGTACGCAGTACTTC. The chain links TRBV5-1 to TRBJ2-7, with D unclear. The CDR3 covers 13 residues. V gave up 4 bases and J gave up 9 bases, with 17 bases separating them. Per germline, CDR1 SGHRS and CDR2 YFSETQ. Full variable domain (remainder filled in from reference TRBV5-1 and TRBJ2-7): KAGVTQTPRYLIKTRGQQVTLSCSPISGHRSVSWYQQTPGQGLQFLFEYFSETQRNKGNFPGRFSGRQFSNSRSEMNVSTLELGDSALYLCASSPETGSTQYFGPGTRLTVT.

This clonotype was counted ten times or more. The chain couples TRBV30 to TRBJ1-5; D might be TRBD1 (5 bases). The CDR3 runs to 14 residues. V lost 1 base to trimming and J lost 10 bases, with 17 bases between them. Germline CDR1 and CDR2: GTSNPN and SVGIG (reference sequence). CDR3 in amino acids: CAWSAPGPTRPQHF. The CDR3 nucleotides are TGTGCCTGGAGTGCTCCAGGGCCGACCCGACCCCAGCATTTT.

This clonotype was seen ten or more times. The chain links TRBV18 to TRBJ2-3; 9 bases align to TRBD1. V lost 4 bases to trimming and J lost 3 bases; unmatched junction nucleotides: 8. Germline V gene sequence: CDR1 KGHSH, CDR2 LQKENI. This CDR3 is 16 amino acids long. In nucleotides, the CDR3 is TGTGCCAGCTCACTACTATCGGGACAGGGTACAGATACGCAGTATTTT. Amino acid sequence: CASSLLSGQGTDTQYF.

J is TRBJ2-1 and V is TRBV21-1; the table assigns TRBD2, which was not confirmed against the DNA. TRBV21-1 counts as a pseudogene. The CDR3 contains 14 residues. The CDR3 sequence: CASSRLAGVNEQFF. In nucleotides, the CDR3 is TGTGCCAGCAGCCGACTAGCGGGAGTGAATGAGCAGTTCTTC.

The sample holds a few counts of this clonotype. This chain connects TRBV7-6 to TRBJ2-1; TRBD2 matches at 10 bases. This CDR3 region has 18 residues. Germline loops: CDR1 SGHVS, CDR2 FNYEAQ. J was trimmed by 7 bases and V by 4 bases; bases with no gene match: 16. CDR3 sequence reads: CASSSIPLTSGISNEQFF. CDR3 coding DNA: TGTGCCAGCAGCTCCATCCCCCTAACTAGCGGGATATCTAATGAGCAGTTCTTC. Based on the CDR3 plus reference TRBV7-6 and TRBJ2-1, the full variable domain is GAGVSQSPRYKVTKRGQDVALRCDPISGHVSLYWYRQALGQGPEFLTYFNYEAQQDKSGLPNDRFSAERPEGSISTLTIQRTEQRDSAMYRCASSSIPLTSGISNEQFFGPGTRLTVL.

There are a few counts of this clonotype. The V call is TRBV6-2 or TRBV6-3, the J call TRBJ2-7; the D gene is possibly TRBD2 (6 bases). CDR1 MNHEY and CDR2 SVGEGT come from the germline V gene. V gave up 7 bases and J gave up 3 bases, with 19 bases separating them. The CDR3 covers 15 residues. DNA for the CDR3: TGTGCCAGCATTCCCGAAGCTAGCGCAGTCTACGAGCAGTACTTC. Amino acids: CASIPEASAVYEQYF.

This clonotype was observed a few times. The chain is built from TRBV6-2 or TRBV6-3 and TRBJ2-7, with 11 positions matching TRBD1. J was trimmed by 3 bases and V by 6 bases; bases with no gene match: 1. Germline V gives CDR1 MNHEY, CDR2 SVGEGT. The CDR3 contains 13 residues. The CDR3 reads CASRDRGRYEQYF. DNA for the CDR3: TGTGCCAGCAGGGACAGGGGGCGCTACGAGCAGTACTTC.

A few counts support this clonotype. The chain joins TRBV7-9 to TRBJ2-5, with 14 bases that match TRBD2. The CDR3 has 16 amino acids. V lost 0 bases and J lost 4; bases outside the gene matches: 1. Germline V gene data show CDR1 as SEHNR and CDR2 as FQNEAQ (reference sequence). This CDR3 is CASSLATSGRVETQYF. CDR3 nucleotide sequence: TGTGCCAGCAGCTTAGCGACTAGCGGGAGGGTAGAGACCCAGTACTTC.

Only one count was recorded for this clonotype. The chain recombines TRBV14 with TRBJ2-1, with D hard to call. Deletions cut 2 bases from V and 10 bases from J, with 9 bases between. CDR3 size: 12 residues. Looked up from germline, CDR1 is SGHDN and CDR2 is FVKESK. The CDR3 DNA follows: TGTGCCAGCAGCCAAAGCGTAACAGAGCAGTTCTTC. This encodes CASSQSVTEQFF.

This clonotype was recorded at least ten times. The chain couples TRBV28 to TRBJ1-3; maybe TRBD1 (5 bases). Germline lookup yields CDR1 MDHEN and CDR2 SYDVKM. V dropped 2 bases and J dropped 3 bases, with 8 bases sitting between them. The length of the CDR3 is 14 residues. The CDR3 sequence is CASSLRTSGNTIYF. CDR3 bases: TGTGCCAGCAGTTTACGGACAAGTGGAAACACCATATATTTT.